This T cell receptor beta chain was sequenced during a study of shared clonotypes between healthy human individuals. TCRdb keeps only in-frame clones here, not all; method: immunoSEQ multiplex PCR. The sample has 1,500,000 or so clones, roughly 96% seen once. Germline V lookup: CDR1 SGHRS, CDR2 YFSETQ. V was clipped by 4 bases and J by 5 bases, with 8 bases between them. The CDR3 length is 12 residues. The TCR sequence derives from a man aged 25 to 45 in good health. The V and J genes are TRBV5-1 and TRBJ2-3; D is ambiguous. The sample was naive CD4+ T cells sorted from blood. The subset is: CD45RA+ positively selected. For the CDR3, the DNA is TGCGCCAGCAGCCCCACCAGAGATACGCAGTATTTT. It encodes CASSPTRDTQYF.